What follows are 27 T cell receptor beta chains derived from one specimen sequenced in a study of T cell changes during pregnancy in multiple sclerosis. The protocol was immunoSEQ multiplex PCR, while the TCRdb copy is restricted to in-frame clones and leaves out a portion. The repertoire has 55,000 to 70,000 clones, 93% of them found once; the top ten carry roughly 0.35%. The sequences come from CD4+ T cells from peripheral blood mononuclear cells, collected before pregnancy. These receptors all come from a female donor with multiple sclerosis, enrolled in a pregnancy study.

CDR3: CASSLSILGRGSEQYF. In DNA, the CDR3 is TGTGCCAGCAGTTTATCAATTTTGGGGCGGGGCAGCGAGCAGTACTTC. The J gene is TRBJ2-7, the V gene TRBV28; D perhaps matches TRBD2 (6 bases). Trimming stripped 1 base from V and 6 bases from J, with 19 bases between. CDR1 is MDHEN, CDR2 SYDVKM, per germline. The CDR3 sequence is 16 residues long.

This clone came up once. This chain connects TRBV7-2 to TRBJ2-1; 8 bases are shared with TRBD2. The CDR3 totals 16 residues. The junction had 12 bases not matched to a gene; V was cut back by 3 bases and J by 8 bases. Per germline, CDR1 SGHTA and CDR2 FQGNSA. CDR3 sequence: CASSFPGLGYHDEQFF. The DNA for the CDR3 is TGTGCCAGCAGCTTCCCGGGACTAGGATATCACGATGAGCAGTTCTTC.

The J gene is TRBJ2-7, the V gene TRBV28, with a possible D match to TRBD2 (5 bases). Deletions cut 2 bases from V and 5 bases from J, with 19 bases between. The V gene's germline CDR1 is MDHEN and CDR2 SYDVKM. The CDR3 extends over 16 amino acids. The CDR3 region is CASSLPLAGVGNEQYF. The CDR3 nucleotides read TGTGCCAGCAGTTTACCCCTAGCCGGGGTAGGGAACGAGCAGTACTTC.

V is TRBV29-1 and J is TRBJ2-1, with TRBD1 as a possible D gene (5 bases). The V end lost 4 bases, the J end lost 5 bases, and 9 bases lay between the germline ends. Per the germline V gene, CDR1 is SQVTM and CDR2 is ANQGSEA. The CDR3 contains 12 residues. CDR3 DNA sequence: TGCAGCGTTGGCGTAGGGGACAATGAGCAGTTCTTC. It translates to CSVGVGDNEQFF.

This clone appeared once. The chain recombines TRBV18 with TRBJ1-5; D remains ambiguous. The CDR3 loop spans 13 amino acids. Looked up from germline, CDR1 is KGHSH and CDR2 is LQKENI. Trimming shortened V by 0 bases and J by 6 bases, and 6 bases separated the two germline ends. The DNA for the CDR3 is TGTGCCAGCTCACCACCAGGCGGTCAGCCCCAGCATTTT. Translated, it gives CASSPPGGQPQHF.

The chain is built from TRBV7-9 and TRBJ1-5; D may be TRBD1 (5 bases). Trimming shortened V by 5 bases and J by 4 bases, and 15 bases separated the two germline ends. In germline, CDR1 is SEHNR, CDR2 FQNEAQ (reference sequence). The CDR3 is made up of 15 amino acids. CDR3 amino acids: CASSKWDSGNQPQHF. The CDR3 DNA reads TGTGCCAGCAGCAAATGGGACTCCGGGAATCAGCCCCAGCATTTT.

This rearrangement joins TRBV2 to TRBJ1-3; D might be TRBD1 (5 bases). CDR3 length: 14 amino acids. Germline CDR1 reads SNHLY; CDR2 reads FYNNEI. V was pared by 5 bases and J by 0 bases, with 8 bases between. The CDR3: CASSRQGSGNTIYF. CDR3 nucleotide sequence: TGTGCCAGCAGTCGTCAGGGCTCTGGAAACACCATATATTTT.

This clone was detected only once. This sequence joins TRBV5-5 and TRBJ1-4; D unresolved. The V gene's germline CDR1 is SGHKS and CDR2 YYEKEE (reference sequence). The length of the CDR3 is 13 residues. V lost 2 bases to trimming and J lost 5 bases, with 7 bases between them. CDR3: CASSLVENEKLFF. CDR3 in DNA: TGTGCCAGCAGCTTAGTTGAGAATGAAAAACTGTTTTTT.

This rearrangement joins TRBV7-9 to TRBJ2-7, with 7 bases matching TRBD1. This CDR3 region has 16 residues. Per germline, CDR1 SEHNR and CDR2 FQNEAQ (reference sequence). The J segment lost 3 bases and the V segment lost 5 bases, leaving 13 bases of the junction unmatched. The CDR3 is CASSHRLGTAYYEQYF. The CDR3 DNA reads as TGTGCCAGCAGCCATAGACTCGGGACAGCATACTACGAGCAGTACTTC.

The genes are TRBV15 and TRBJ2-5; 11 nucleotides line up with TRBD2. This CDR3 comprises 19 residues. Germline V gene sequence: CDR1 LNHNV, CDR2 YYDKDF (reference sequence). V gave up 0 bases and J gave up 5 bases; unmatched junction bases: 14. The CDR3 here is CATSRDIYLLAGDGETQYF. For the CDR3, the DNA is TGTGCCACCAGCAGAGATATATATCTACTAGCGGGAGATGGTGAGACCCAGTACTTC.

V is TRBV7-2 and J is TRBJ2-5; 7 bases are a match to TRBD1. Germline trimming cut 6 bases from V and 2 bases from J; bases unmatched to any gene: 9. Germline V gene data show CDR1 as SGHTA and CDR2 as FQGNSA. This CDR3 is 15 amino acids long. CDR3 coding DNA: TGTGCCAGCAGTTTAACAGGGGTGGTGCAAGAGACCCAGTACTTC. Translating it yields CASSLTGVVQETQYF.

The chain has TRBV6-5 and TRBJ1-2; the match to TRBD1 covers 8 bases. The CDR3 is 15 amino acids. CDR1 is MNHEY, CDR2 SVGAGI, per germline. V was pared by 6 bases and J by 3 bases, with 9 bases of the junction left unmatched. CDR3: CASRYRGFVDYGYTF. The CDR3 DNA reads TGTGCCAGCAGGTACAGGGGGTTTGTAGACTATGGCTACACCTTC.

This rearrangement joins TRBV18 to TRBJ1-6, with D perhaps TRBD1 (6 bases). Germline CDR1 KGHSH, CDR2 LQKENI. The CDR3 is 14 residues long. The V and J ends lost 6 bases and 7 bases respectively, with 13 bases between them. The CDR3: CASSSDRSNSPLHF. CDR3 nucleotide sequence: TGTGCCAGCTCTTCGGACAGATCAAATTCACCCCTCCACTTT.

The V call is TRBV4-2, the J call TRBJ1-2; D remains ambiguous. The CDR3 is 12 amino acids. Germline values: CDR1 LGHNA, CDR2 YNFKEQ. V lost 1 base and J lost 5, with 5 bases in between. CDR3 residues: CASSQVPYGYTF. DNA of the CDR3: TGTGCCAGCAGCCAAGTCCCTTATGGCTACACCTTC.

The chain employs TRBV29-1 and TRBJ2-1, with D tentatively TRBD1 (5 bases). Germline-derived CDR1 and CDR2 are SQVTM and ANQGSEA. CDR3 length: 12 amino acids. Trimming removed 4 bases at V and 7 bases at J, with 11 bases between. The CDR3 loop reads CSVVRVGNEQFF. CDR3 coding DNA: TGCAGCGTTGTCAGGGTAGGGAATGAGCAGTTCTTC.

The chain joins TRBV5-1 to TRBJ1-1; 9 positions agree with TRBD1. V trimming: 3 bases; J trimming: 4 bases; junction bases outside the gene matches: 4. This CDR3 has 14 amino acids. Germline CDR1 reads SGHRS; CDR2 reads YFSETQ. Here the CDR3 DNA reads TGCGCCAGCAGCTCGGGACAGGGAAGCACTGAAGCTTTCTTT. Encoded protein: CASSSGQGSTEAFF.

This chain uses TRBV9 with TRBJ2-1; 11 nucleotides match TRBD2. V shed 9 bases and J 5 bases; nucleotides not matched to a gene: 25. Germline CDR1 SGDLS, CDR2 YYNGEE. The length of the CDR3 is 20 residues. In nucleotides, the CDR3 is TGTGCCAACCTCACCTTAGAACCACTAGCGGGAGTAATAGTCGACAATGAGCAGTTCTTC. Amino acids: CANLTLEPLAGVIVDNEQFF.

The chain employs TRBV25-1 and TRBJ2-7, with 7 bases lining up with TRBD2. V lost 8 bases to trimming and J lost 2 bases; unmatched junction nucleotides: 3. The germline V gene encodes CDR1 MGHDK and CDR2 SYGVNS. This CDR3 is 12 amino acids long. In DNA, the CDR3 is TGTGCCAGCGGGGGAGGGGCCTACGAGCAGTACTTC. Residues: CASGGGAYEQYF.

The CDR3: CASSLRYRGTGELFF. The CDR3 DNA follows: TGTGCCAGCAGTTTGAGATACAGGGGGACCGGGGAGCTGTTTTTT. This chain connects TRBV28 to TRBJ2-2; the match to TRBD1 covers 8 bases. V shed 3 bases and J 5 bases; nucleotides not matched to a gene: 5. The CDR3 loop spans 15 amino acids. Germline V lookup: CDR1 MDHEN, CDR2 SYDVKM.

V and J are TRBV6-6 and TRBJ2-6; possibly TRBD1 for D (6 bases). V lost 6 bases to trimming and J lost 0 bases, with 6 bases between them. The CDR3 is 14 amino acids. Germline V CDR1 and CDR2: MNHNY, SVGAGI (reference sequence). The CDR3 DNA follows: TGTGCCAGCAGGGACAGCTCTGGGGCCAACGTCCTGACTTTC. It yields the protein CASRDSSGANVLTF.

The chain carries TRBV7-9 and TRBJ2-4, with 10 nucleotides matching TRBD1. Germline V gene data show CDR1 as SEHNR and CDR2 as FQNEAQ (reference sequence). The CDR3 extends over 16 amino acids. Trimming took 3 bases from V and 5 from J; bases not matched to a gene: 7. The CDR3 sequence: CASSFPTGGSQNIQYF. In nucleotides, the CDR3 is TGTGCCAGCAGCTTTCCGACAGGGGGCAGCCAAAACATTCAGTACTTC.

The chain joins TRBV5-4 to TRBJ2-1, with 7 bases matching TRBD2. The trim removed 3 bases at V and 1 base at J, leaving 4 bases unmatched. Per the germline V gene, CDR1 is SGHNT and CDR2 is YYREEE (reference sequence). The CDR3 loop spans 15 amino acids. This CDR3 reads CASSSPGLSYNEQFF. CDR3 DNA sequence: TGTGCCAGCAGCTCCCCGGGACTATCCTACAATGAGCAGTTCTTC. Variable domain in full (rest from reference TRBV5-4 and TRBJ2-1): ETGVTQSPTHLIKTRGQQVTLRCSSQSGHNTVSWYQQALGQGPQFIFQYYREEENGRGNFPPRFSGLQFPNYSSELNVNALELDDSALYLCASSSPGLSYNEQFFGPGTRLTVL.

This clone showed up just once. The chain couples TRBV7-2 to TRBJ1-2; TRBD1 agrees at 10 bases. V lost 4 bases to trimming and J lost 8 bases; unmatched junction nucleotides: 7. In germline, CDR1 is SGHTA, CDR2 FQGNSA. This CDR3 contains 14 residues. CDR3 bases: TGTGCCAGCAGCTATATAGACAGGGGGCAAGGCTACACCTTC. Translation: CASSYIDRGQGYTF.

The V call is TRBV13, the J call TRBJ2-7, with 7 bases lining up with TRBD2. The J segment lost 2 bases and the V segment lost 7 bases, leaving 11 bases of the junction unmatched. This CDR3 contains 15 residues. From germline, CDR1 is PRHDT and CDR2 FYEKMQ (reference sequence). DNA for the CDR3: TGTGCCAGCAATTCACGCGGGGGAAAGGCCTACGAGCAGTACTTC. It codes for CASNSRGGKAYEQYF.

The chain couples TRBV7-9 to TRBJ1-1, with a weak D call TRBD1 (5 bases). Germline V gene sequence: CDR1 SEHNR, CDR2 FQNEAQ (reference sequence). This CDR3 spans 14 amino acids. The V gene lost 3 bases and the J gene lost 0 bases, with 8 bases spanning the gap. The CDR3 region is CASSLGLLNTEAFF. CDR3 sequence (DNA): TGTGCCAGCAGCTTGGGACTGTTGAACACTGAAGCTTTCTTT. Full variable domain (remainder filled in from reference TRBV7-9 and TRBJ1-1): DTGVSQNPRHKITKRGQNVTFRCDPISEHNRLYWYRQTLGQGPEFLTYFQNEAQLEKSRLLSDRFSAERPKGSFSTLEIQRTEQGDSAMYLCASSLGLLNTEAFFGQGTRLTVV.

The chain couples TRBV6-6 to TRBJ2-2, with D possibly being TRBD2 (5 bases). Trimming removed 5 bases at V and 8 bases at J, with 18 bases between. Germline CDR1 reads MNHNY; CDR2 reads SVGAGI (reference sequence). This CDR3 has 15 residues. The CDR3 bases are TGTGCCAGCAGTACCGGGGTGGCCACGGGGGGGGAGCTGTTTTTT. It yields the protein CASSTGVATGGELFF.

The chain uses TRBV2 and TRBJ1-1; D possibly corresponds to TRBD1 (6 bases). The V and J ends lost 1 base and 5 bases respectively, with 11 bases between them. The CDR3 is 14 amino acids. Germline CDR1 is SNHLY and CDR2 is FYNNEI. CDR3 DNA: TGTGCCAGCAGTGAAGGGGGGCGGGTAACTGAAGCTTTCTTT. This gives the protein CASSEGGRVTEAFF.